This TCR beta chain was found in a study of blood T cell repertoires in COVID-19. Study-wide background: Acute-phase and convalescent COVID-19 samples originated in the United States, Italy and Spain.

In the original processing: Estimation of nucleated cell counts relied on the amplification of reference gene primers. Data came from immunoSEQ multiplex PCR; TCRdb stores just in-frame clones and leaves some out. Clone size and V and J calls were adopted from that table, with D and trimming inferred from the DNA. The data show fewer than 200,000 clones, about 83% seen once. CDR1 and CDR2 from the germline V gene are MDHEN and SYDVKM. V was clipped by 3 bases and J by 10 bases; unmatched bases: 12. This CDR3 has 15 residues. The chain uses TRBV28 and TRBJ2-1; 7 nucleotides match TRBD1. The TCR originated in a woman at least 80 years old with COVID-19, enrolled during active disease. Input material: peripheral blood. DNA for the CDR3: TGTGCCAGCAGTTTCAGGGGGTCCCTGTCCTTCGAGCAGTTCTTC. This translates into CASSFRGSLSFEQFF.